One TCR beta chain is described in this entry. The sample originates from a study of T cell responses to AZD1222 COVID-19 vaccine. Using immunoSEQ multiplex PCR, the repertoire was profiled, and TCRdb retains in-frame clones only, with some absent. Among approximately 75,000 clones, roughly 87% were seen once, and the ten largest hold less than 20%. The source material was peripheral blood, sampled 28 days after the second AZD1222 dose. This TCR came from an adult who received the AZD1222 COVID-19 vaccine.

CDR3 DNA sequence: TGCGCCAGCAGCCAAGATTGGACAGGGGGGGTCACCGGGGAGCTGTTTTTT. The encoded protein is CASSQDWTGGVTGELFF. The V call is TRBV4-1, the J call TRBJ2-2; 10 nucleotides align to TRBD1. V was pared by 0 bases and J by 4 bases, with 5 bases of the junction left unmatched. CDR3 length: 17 amino acids. The germline gives CDR1 MGHRA, CDR2 YSYEKL.